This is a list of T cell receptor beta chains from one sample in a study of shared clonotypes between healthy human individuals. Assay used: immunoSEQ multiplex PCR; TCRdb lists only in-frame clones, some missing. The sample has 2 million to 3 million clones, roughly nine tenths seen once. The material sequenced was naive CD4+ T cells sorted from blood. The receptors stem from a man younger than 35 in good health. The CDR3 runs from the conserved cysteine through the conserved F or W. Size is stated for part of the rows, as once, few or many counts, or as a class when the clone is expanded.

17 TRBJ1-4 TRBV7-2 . CASSLRWGLGTNEKLFF
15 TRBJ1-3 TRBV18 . CASSPPGQGGNTIYF
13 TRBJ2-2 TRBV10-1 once CASSVARSGELFF
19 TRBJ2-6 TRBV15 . CATSRDQGLAGFGANVLTF
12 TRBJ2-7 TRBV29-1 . CSVVGRTYEQYF
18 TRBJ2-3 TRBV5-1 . CASSLDGSGRGGTDTQYF
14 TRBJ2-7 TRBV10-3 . CAIRGGLSSYEQYF
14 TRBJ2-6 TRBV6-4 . CASSPDEGANVLTF
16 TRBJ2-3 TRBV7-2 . CASSDELAAKTDTQYF
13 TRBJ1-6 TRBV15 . CATSRDRYSPLHF
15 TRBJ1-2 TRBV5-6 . CASSLGTGVNYGYTF
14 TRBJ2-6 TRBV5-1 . CATQQGTGANVLTF
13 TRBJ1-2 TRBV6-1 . CASSLDRVGGYTF
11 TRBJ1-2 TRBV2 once CASRSQGQGAF
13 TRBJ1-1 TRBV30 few CAWAPGQGFRAFF
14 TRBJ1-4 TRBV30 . CAWSVDRRGEKLFF
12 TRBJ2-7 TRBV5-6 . CASSRTLSEQYF
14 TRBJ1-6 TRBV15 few CATSRDVGDSPLHF
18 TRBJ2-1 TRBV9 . CASSVDPTSGGARNEQFF
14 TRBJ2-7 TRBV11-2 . CASRSGFRSYEQYF
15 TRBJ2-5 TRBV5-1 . CASSSIGAGQETQYF
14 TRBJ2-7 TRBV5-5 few CASSRWTGANEQYF
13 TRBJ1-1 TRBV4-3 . CASSQDRDTEAFF
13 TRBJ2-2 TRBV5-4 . CASSLVLTGELFF
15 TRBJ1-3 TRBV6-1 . CASSEAVASGNTIYF
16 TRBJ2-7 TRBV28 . CASSSPGAFRVYEQYF
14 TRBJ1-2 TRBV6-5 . CASSYSGRTYGYTF
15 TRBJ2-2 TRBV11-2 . CASSSAGTITGELFF
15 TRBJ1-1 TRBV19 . CASSTAGTGFSEAFF
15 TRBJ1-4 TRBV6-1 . CASSGQSLPNEKLFF
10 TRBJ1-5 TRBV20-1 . CSAGDQPQHF
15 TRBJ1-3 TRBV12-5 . CASGLDRGLGNTIYF
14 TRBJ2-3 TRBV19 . CATAGGAQEDTQYF
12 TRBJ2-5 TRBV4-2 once CASSQSQETQYF
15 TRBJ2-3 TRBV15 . CATSPTGGRTDTQYF
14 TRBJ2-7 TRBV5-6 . CASSLNGFSYEQYF
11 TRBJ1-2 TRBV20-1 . CSARTVYGYTF
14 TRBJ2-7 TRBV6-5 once CASSYSAVSYEQYF
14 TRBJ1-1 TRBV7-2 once CASRPSRVNTEAFF
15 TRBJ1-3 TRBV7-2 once CASSTTVGSGNTIYF
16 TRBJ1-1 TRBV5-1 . CASSLAVGTAVTEAFF
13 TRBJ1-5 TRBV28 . CASTSYSNQPQHF
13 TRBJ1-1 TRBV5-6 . CASSSGWEPEAFF
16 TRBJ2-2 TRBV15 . CATSREAGVITGELFF
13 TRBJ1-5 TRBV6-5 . CASSYKGGQPQHF
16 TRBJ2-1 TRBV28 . CASSLLVISGGGEQFF